This T cell receptor (beta chain) is drawn from a study of PD-1 blockade in classical Hodgkin lymphoma. Regarding this clone: The antigen remains unidentified.

The protocol was immunoSEQ multiplex PCR, while the TCRdb copy is restricted to in-frame clones and leaves out a portion. This table has approximately 10,000 clones, roughly 84% appearing once. CDR1 SGHAT and CDR2 FQNNGV come from the germline V gene. The CDR3 is 15 residues long. V was trimmed by 4 bases and J by 10 bases, leaving 20 bases between them. Overall study findings and caveats: Compared with healthy donors, newly diagnosed patients reportedly showed lower baseline TCR diversity.

Autologous stem cell transplantation was followed by relapse in every patient, and brentuximab vedotin exposure varied. PBMCs, once thawed, yielded CD8+ T cells isolated by magnetic negative selection. Complete response, partial response or progressive disease made up the best responses. Source: CD8+ T cells from blood, taken at baseline. The chain joins TRBV11-2 to TRBJ2-1; unclear D gene. This clonotype was obtained from a human donor with classical Hodgkin lymphoma. CDR3 loop: CASSSSPSAYREQFF. CDR3 DNA sequence: TGTGCCAGCAGCTCTAGTCCGAGTGCCTACAGAGAGCAGTTCTTC.